The sequence of this T cell receptor beta chain was determined in a study of technical replicates of blood from a handful of donors. Clones were sequenced by immunoSEQ multiplex PCR, and TCRdb holds only the in-frame ones, with some missing. The sample has nearly 70,000 clones; 92% are singletons. V was clipped by 2 bases and J by 6 bases, with 16 bases between them. The CDR3 covers 15 residues. Per germline, CDR1 SGHRS and CDR2 YFSETQ. This receptor was identified in a human donor in good health. The sample taken for sequencing was T cells isolated from PBMCs. The chain has TRBV5-1 and TRBJ2-3, with D possibly TRBD1 on 6 matching bases. CDR3 DNA sequence: TGCGCCAGCAGCTTTCAGGGCTATCAGGGGGATACGCAGTATTTT. This encodes CASSFQGYQGDTQYF.